A selection of T cell receptor beta chains follows, all from one sample in a study of long-term antiretroviral therapy in people with HIV. Clones were sequenced by immunoSEQ multiplex PCR, and TCRdb holds only the in-frame ones, with some missing. The profile shows approximately 34,000 clones, roughly 80% of them singletons. The sequencing here drew on unsorted PBMCs, taken 1 year after starting antiretroviral therapy. Receptor source: a man aged 18 to 30 with HIV. The CDR3 runs from the conserved cysteine through the conserved F or W. Each record gives: clone size, D gene, V gene, J gene, CDR3 protein, CDR3 DNA. The D gene is left open where the match is weak. Size is stated for part of the rows, as once, few or many counts, or as a class when the clone is expanded.

clone_size: few; d_call: TRBD2; v_call: TRBV19; j_call: TRBJ2-1; cdr3_aa: CASSSGLAGWGNEQFF; cdr3_nt: TGTGCCAGTAGTAGTGGACTAGCGGGATGGGGCAATGAGCAGTTCTTC
clone_size: NA; d_call: TRBD1; v_call: TRBV5-1; j_call: TRBJ1-1; cdr3_aa: CASSGKTGANTEAFF; cdr3_nt: TGCGCCAGCAGCGGGAAGACAGGGGCGAACACTGAAGCTTTCTTT
clone_size: NA; d_call: NA; v_call: TRBV19; j_call: TRBJ2-7; cdr3_aa: CASSMAGHNEQYF; cdr3_nt: TGTGCCAGTAGTATGGCCGGTCACAACGAGCAGTACTTC
clone_size: NA; d_call: NA; v_call: TRBV4-1; j_call: TRBJ2-7; cdr3_aa: CASSQTDTYEQYF; cdr3_nt: TGCGCCAGCAGCCAGACAGATACCTACGAGCAGTACTTC
clone_size: NA; d_call: NA; v_call: TRBV10-3; j_call: TRBJ2-3; cdr3_aa: CAISEVGVATDTQYF; cdr3_nt: TGTGCCATCAGTGAGGTTGGGGTGGCCACAGATACGCAGTATTTT
clone_size: NA; d_call: NA; v_call: TRBV20-1; j_call: TRBJ1-1; cdr3_aa: CSARVSTEAFF; cdr3_nt: TGCAGTGCCCGGGTAAGCACTGAAGCTTTCTTT
clone_size: NA; d_call: NA; v_call: TRBV13; j_call: TRBJ2-3; cdr3_aa: CASTHGQGRVTDTQYF; cdr3_nt: TGTGCCAGCACTCATGGCCAGGGTCGAGTCACAGATACGCAGTATTTT
clone_size: NA; d_call: NA; v_call: TRBV23-1; j_call: TRBJ2-3; cdr3_aa: CASSHRSSLRNRGTDTQYF; cdr3_nt: TGCGCCAGCAGTCATCGGTCTAGTTTAAGGAACAGGGGCACAGATACGCAGTATTTT
clone_size: NA; d_call: TRBD2; v_call: TRBV5-1; j_call: TRBJ2-7; cdr3_aa: CASSLGSGSYEQYF; cdr3_nt: TGCGCCAGCAGCTTGGGTAGCGGGAGCTACGAGCAGTACTTC
clone_size: once; d_call: NA; v_call: TRBV9; j_call: TRBJ1-2; cdr3_aa: CASSVAGTDYGYTF; cdr3_nt: TGTGCCAGCAGCGTAGCTGGGACTGATTATGGCTACACCTTC
clone_size: NA; d_call: NA; v_call: TRBV9; j_call: TRBJ2-1; cdr3_aa: CASSVGQLSRNEQFF; cdr3_nt: TGTGCCAGCAGCGTAGGGCAGCTATCCCGCAATGAGCAGTTCTTC
clone_size: NA; d_call: NA; v_call: TRBV27; j_call: TRBJ1-5; cdr3_aa: CASSFRLHQPQHF; cdr3_nt: TGTGCCAGCAGTTTCAGACTTCATCAGCCCCAGCATTTT
clone_size: NA; d_call: NA; v_call: TRBV15; j_call: TRBJ1-2; cdr3_aa: CATSFPGTYYGYTF; cdr3_nt: TGTGCCACCAGCTTTCCCGGGACCTACTATGGCTACACCTTC
clone_size: NA; d_call: NA; v_call: TRBV18; j_call: TRBJ2-7; cdr3_aa: CASSPAGYEQYF; cdr3_nt: TGTGCCAGCTCACCTGCCGGATACGAGCAGTACTTC
clone_size: NA; d_call: NA; v_call: TRBV9; j_call: TRBJ2-7; cdr3_aa: CASSASGTRSAEQYF; cdr3_nt: TGTGCCAGCAGCGCGTCCGGGACAAGGTCGGCCGAGCAGTACTTC
clone_size: NA; d_call: NA; v_call: TRBV9; j_call: TRBJ2-7; cdr3_aa: CASSVRGGPPYEQYF; cdr3_nt: TGTGCCAGCAGCGTACGGGGCGGCCCCCCCTACGAGCAGTACTTC
clone_size: NA; d_call: NA; v_call: TRBV7-8; j_call: TRBJ2-7; cdr3_aa: CASRPPLQGRAYEQYF; cdr3_nt: TGTGCCAGCAGACCCCCCCTACAGGGAAGGGCCTACGAGCAGTACTTC
clone_size: NA; d_call: NA; v_call: TRBV7-9; j_call: TRBJ1-2; cdr3_aa: CASSSQQGYYGYTF; cdr3_nt: TGTGCCAGCAGCTCACAACAGGGATACTATGGCTACACCTTC
clone_size: NA; d_call: NA; v_call: TRBV21-1; j_call: TRBJ1-3; cdr3_aa: CASSTLQGRTSGNTIYF; cdr3_nt: TGTGCCAGCAGCACCCTACAGGGGCGGACCTCTGGAAACACCATATATTTT
clone_size: NA; d_call: TRBD2; v_call: TRBV18; j_call: TRBJ2-1; cdr3_aa: CASSPGLAGGNEQFF; cdr3_nt: TGTGCCAGCTCTCCAGGACTAGCGGGAGGGAATGAGCAGTTCTTC
clone_size: NA; d_call: NA; v_call: TRBV28; j_call: TRBJ2-7; cdr3_aa: CASSVSTNSYEQYF; cdr3_nt: TGTGCCAGCAGCGTCAGCACGAACTCCTACGAGCAGTACTTC
clone_size: NA; d_call: NA; v_call: TRBV5-4; j_call: TRBJ2-7; cdr3_aa: CASSRQDWDYEQYF; cdr3_nt: TGTGCCAGCAGCCGGCAGGACTGGGATTACGAGCAGTACTTC
clone_size: NA; d_call: NA; v_call: TRBV5-8; j_call: TRBJ2-7; cdr3_aa: CASSLLTIRNEQYF; cdr3_nt: TGTGCCAGCAGCTTACTCACTATTAGGAACGAGCAGTACTTC
clone_size: NA; d_call: NA; v_call: TRBV6-5; j_call: TRBJ1-2; cdr3_aa: CASSWEGYGYTF; cdr3_nt: TGTGCCAGCAGTTGGGAGGGGTATGGCTACACCTTC
clone_size: NA; d_call: TRBD1; v_call: TRBV4-1; j_call: TRBJ1-3; cdr3_aa: CASSPTGGERNTIYF; cdr3_nt: TGCGCCAGCAGCCCGACAGGGGGCGAGAGAAACACCATATATTTT
clone_size: NA; d_call: TRBD1; v_call: TRBV6-6; j_call: TRBJ1-1; cdr3_aa: CASSYSTGPNTEAFF; cdr3_nt: TGTGCCAGCAGTTACTCGACAGGGCCTAACACTGAAGCTTTCTTT
clone_size: NA; d_call: NA; v_call: TRBV27; j_call: TRBJ1-1; cdr3_aa: CASSPWELVNGGNTEAFF; cdr3_nt: TGTGCCAGCAGTCCTTGGGAATTGGTTAATGGGGGAAACACTGAAGCTTTCTTT
clone_size: NA; d_call: NA; v_call: TRBV29-1; j_call: TRBJ2-7; cdr3_aa: CSVAGAGRSSYEQYF; cdr3_nt: TGCAGCGTTGCGGGGGCGGGACGTAGCTCCTACGAGCAGTACTTC
clone_size: NA; d_call: TRBD2; v_call: TRBV27; j_call: TRBJ2-3; cdr3_aa: CASSWGGSGLRADTQYF; cdr3_nt: TGTGCCAGCAGTTGGGGTGGTAGCGGGTTGAGGGCAGATACGCAGTATTTT
clone_size: few; d_call: NA; v_call: TRBV11-2; j_call: TRBJ1-5; cdr3_aa: CASSLGGSQPQHF; cdr3_nt: TGTGCCAGCAGCTTAGGCGGAAGTCAGCCCCAGCATTTT
clone_size: NA; d_call: NA; v_call: TRBV19; j_call: TRBJ1-4; cdr3_aa: CASTSYSTNEKLFF; cdr3_nt: TGTGCCAGTACCTCGTATTCGACTAATGAAAAACTGTTTTTT
clone_size: NA; d_call: NA; v_call: TRBV5-4; j_call: TRBJ2-5; cdr3_aa: CASSYRTSYQETQYF; cdr3_nt: TGTGCCAGCAGCTATCGGACATCGTACCAAGAGACCCAGTACTTC
clone_size: NA; d_call: NA; v_call: TRBV10-1; j_call: TRBJ2-2; cdr3_aa: CASSESQGTGELFF; cdr3_nt: TGCGCCAGCAGTGAGTCGCAGGGGACCGGGGAGCTGTTTTTT
clone_size: NA; d_call: NA; v_call: TRBV4-1; j_call: TRBJ2-7; cdr3_aa: CASSQEIPASYEQYF; cdr3_nt: TGCGCCAGCAGCCAAGAAATACCCGCCTCCTACGAGCAGTACTTC
clone_size: NA; d_call: NA; v_call: TRBV4-3; j_call: TRBJ2-1; cdr3_aa: CASSQQTKGHEQFF; cdr3_nt: TGCGCCAGCAGCCAGCAGACTAAGGGGCATGAGCAGTTCTTC
clone_size: NA; d_call: TRBD1; v_call: TRBV19; j_call: TRBJ1-4; cdr3_aa: CASSLQGAGAANEKLFF; cdr3_nt: TGTGCCAGTAGTCTACAGGGGGCCGGGGCCGCTAATGAAAAACTGTTTTTT
clone_size: NA; d_call: NA; v_call: TRBV9; j_call: TRBJ1-6; cdr3_aa: CASSPGTGNSPLHF; cdr3_nt: TGTGCCAGCAGCCCCGGGACGGGCAATTCACCCCTCCACTTT
clone_size: NA; d_call: NA; v_call: TRBV27; j_call: TRBJ2-7; cdr3_aa: CASSSFPLRDGVNYEQYF; cdr3_nt: TGTGCCAGCAGCTCCTTTCCCTTACGGGACGGAGTAAACTACGAGCAGTACTTC
clone_size: NA; d_call: NA; v_call: TRBV19; j_call: TRBJ1-1; cdr3_aa: CASADSLNTEAFF; cdr3_nt: TGTGCCAGTGCTGACAGCTTGAACACTGAAGCTTTCTTT
clone_size: NA; d_call: NA; v_call: TRBV19; j_call: TRBJ2-2; cdr3_aa: CASIGRGVNTGELFF; cdr3_nt: TGTGCCAGTATTGGCAGGGGAGTGAACACCGGGGAGCTGTTTTTT
clone_size: NA; d_call: NA; v_call: TRBV27; j_call: TRBJ2-2; cdr3_aa: CASSLPTGSNTGELFF; cdr3_nt: TGTGCCAGCAGTCTCCCGACAGGCTCGAACACCGGGGAGCTGTTTTTT
clone_size: NA; d_call: NA; v_call: TRBV10-2; j_call: TRBJ1-1; cdr3_aa: CASSEFRGTEAFF; cdr3_nt: TGCGCCAGCAGTGAGTTTCGCGGCACTGAAGCTTTCTTT
clone_size: NA; d_call: NA; v_call: TRBV25-1; j_call: TRBJ2-2; cdr3_aa: CASMEGQNTGELFF; cdr3_nt: TGTGCCAGCATGGAAGGACAGAACACCGGGGAGCTGTTTTTT
clone_size: NA; d_call: NA; v_call: TRBV4-1; j_call: TRBJ2-3; cdr3_aa: CASSQTPDTQYF; cdr3_nt: TGCGCCAGCAGCCAAACCCCAGATACGCAGTATTTT
clone_size: NA; d_call: NA; v_call: TRBV5-1; j_call: TRBJ1-1; cdr3_aa: CASSLPGVAPEAFF; cdr3_nt: TGCGCCAGCAGCTTGCCCGGGGTGGCTCCTGAAGCTTTCTTT
clone_size: NA; d_call: TRBD1; v_call: TRBV9; j_call: TRBJ2-3; cdr3_aa: CASSVVPTGGTDTQYF; cdr3_nt: TGTGCCAGCAGCGTAGTCCCCACAGGGGGCACAGATACGCAGTATTTT